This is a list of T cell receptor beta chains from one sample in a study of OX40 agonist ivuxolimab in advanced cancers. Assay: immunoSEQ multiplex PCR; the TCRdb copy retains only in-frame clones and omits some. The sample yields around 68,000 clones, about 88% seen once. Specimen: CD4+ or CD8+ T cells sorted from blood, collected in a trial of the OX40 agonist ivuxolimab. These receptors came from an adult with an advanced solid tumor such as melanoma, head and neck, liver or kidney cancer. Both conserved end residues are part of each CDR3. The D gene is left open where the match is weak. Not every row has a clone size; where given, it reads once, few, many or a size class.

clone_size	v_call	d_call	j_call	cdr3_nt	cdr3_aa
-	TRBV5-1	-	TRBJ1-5	TGCGCCAGCAGCTTGGCGGCTGGCGGAAAATCCCAGCATTTT	CASSLAAGGKSQHF
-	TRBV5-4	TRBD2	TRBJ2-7	TGTGCCAGCAGCCAACCGGGACTAGCGGTTTACGAGCAGTACTTC	CASSQPGLAVYEQYF
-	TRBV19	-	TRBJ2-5	TGTGCCAGTAGTGCCCTGGCAGGGGTACGGGAGACCCAGTACTTC	CASSALAGVRETQYF
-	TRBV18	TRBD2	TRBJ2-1	TGTGCCAGCTCCAACGCAGGGACTAGCGGGAGGACTCGACTCTACAATGAGCAGTTCTTC	CASSNAGTSGRTRLYNEQFF
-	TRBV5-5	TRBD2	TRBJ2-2	TGTGCCAGCAGCCGGCAAGGACTAGCGGGAGGGACCACCGGGGAGCTGTTTTTT	CASSRQGLAGGTTGELFF
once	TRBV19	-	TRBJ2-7	TGTGCCAGTAGTATCCTCGGACTTGCCTACGAGCAGTACTTC	CASSILGLAYEQYF
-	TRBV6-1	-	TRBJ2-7	TGTGCCAGCAGACCCGGGCGGTACGAGCAGTACTTC	CASRPGRYEQYF
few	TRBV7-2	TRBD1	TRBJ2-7	TGTGCCAGCAGCTTAGCGCGACAGGGCAACTACGAGCAGTACTTC	CASSLARQGNYEQYF
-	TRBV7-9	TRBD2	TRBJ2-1	TGTGCCAGCAGCCCCCGGGCTAGCGGGAGGGCGGTTGAGCAGTTCTTC	CASSPRASGRAVEQFF
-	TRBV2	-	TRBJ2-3	TGTGCCAGCAGTGCGGGGACGGGGCGCACAGATACGCAGTATTTT	CASSAGTGRTDTQYF
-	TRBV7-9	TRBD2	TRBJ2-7	TGTGCCAGCAGCTTAGGGGAGGGAGGACCCTACGAGCAGTACTTC	CASSLGEGGPYEQYF
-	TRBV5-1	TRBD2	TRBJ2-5	TGCGCCAGCAGCCCCCTTAGCGGGGAAGAGACCCAGTACTTC	CASSPLSGEETQYF
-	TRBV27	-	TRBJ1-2	TGTGCCAGCAGTTTATCGCCCTTCTATGGCTACACCTTC	CASSLSPFYGYTF
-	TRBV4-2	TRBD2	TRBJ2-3	TGTGCCAGCAGCCAAGTGGCGGCGGGAGGTATAGATACGCAGTATTTT	CASSQVAAGGIDTQYF
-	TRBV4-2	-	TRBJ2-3	TGTGCCAGCAGCTTGGAAAGTGGAAGCACAGATACGCAGTATTTT	CASSLESGSTDTQYF
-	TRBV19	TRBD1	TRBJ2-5	TGTGCCAGTAGGGACAGGGGGCAAGAGACCCAGTACTTC	CASRDRGQETQYF
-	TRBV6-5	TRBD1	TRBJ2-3	TGTGCCAGCAGACGCAACAGGGGAGGCACAGATACGCAGTATTTT	CASRRNRGGTDTQYF
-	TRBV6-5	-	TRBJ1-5	TGTGCCAGCAGCCCGGGACACCGCAATCAGCCCCAGCATTTT	CASSPGHRNQPQHF
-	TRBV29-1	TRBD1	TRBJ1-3	TGCAGCTTTAGGGGACAGGGAAGCACTGGAAACACCATATATTTT	CSFRGQGSTGNTIYF
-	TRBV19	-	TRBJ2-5	TGTGCCAGTAGTAGCAGAACCCTTAGAGAGACCCAGTACTTC	CASSSRTLRETQYF
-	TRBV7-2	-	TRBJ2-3	TGTGCCAGCAGCTCCCCCGTCGCGGTCCTTAGCACAGATACGCAGTATTTT	CASSSPVAVLSTDTQYF
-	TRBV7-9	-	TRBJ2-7	TGTGCCAGCAGCTTAGCGTTGCCTACGGGGGAGCAGTACTTC	CASSLALPTGEQYF
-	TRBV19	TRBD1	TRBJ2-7	TGTGCCAGTAGCGTCCGACAGGGACCCTTCTCCTACGAGCAGTACTTC	CASSVRQGPFSYEQYF
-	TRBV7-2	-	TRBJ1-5	TGTGCCAGCAGCCTGGGACGTGGGATCAATCAGCCCCAGCATTTT	CASSLGRGINQPQHF
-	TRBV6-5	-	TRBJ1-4	TGTGCCACCTTCAGGGGTCCTAATGAAAAACTGTTTTTT	CATFRGPNEKLFF
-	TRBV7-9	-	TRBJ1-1	TGTGCCAGCAGCCCCCGTACTCAAGCTTTCTTT	CASSPRTQAFF
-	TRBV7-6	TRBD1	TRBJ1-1	TGTGCCAGCAGCTTAGGGGTACAGGGGTCAGGGAACACTGAAGCTTTCTTT	CASSLGVQGSGNTEAFF
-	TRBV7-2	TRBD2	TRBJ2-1	TGTGCCAGCAGCTTAGTCCTAGCGGGACTCAATGAGCAGTTCTTC	CASSLVLAGLNEQFF
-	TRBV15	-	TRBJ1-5	TGTGCCACCAGCAGAGATATGACGGGAGGCAATCAGCCCCAGCATTTT	CATSRDMTGGNQPQHF